This note documents a single T cell receptor (beta chain) sequence. Its cognate antigen is unknown. At one end, the junction sequence differs from germline, possibly due to a read error. The data were obtained in a study of CD8+CD57+ T cells in acquired aplastic anemia. Broader study findings: Patients and controls shared roughly 28 CD8+ CDR3 sequences, which appeared highly expressed in patients and within their immunodominant clones.

Profiling that covered TCR beta VDJ and CDR3 relied on genomic DNA as its template. Each CDR3 protein is one row after TCRdb ran MiXCR on the reads. The table includes just over 400,000 distinct CDR3 sequences, roughly 68% detected once. From germline, CDR1 is WSHSY and CDR2 SAAADI. CDR3 size: 14 residues. The receptor was isolated from a human donor in good health, serving as a control. The V call is TRBV10-2, the J call TRBJ1-5; tentative D call: TRBD1 (6 bases). Input material: sorted CD4+, CD8+, or CD8+CD57+ T cells (not recorded which) from PBMCs. The chain's CDR3 is CANSEPDRNHGYTF. The CDR3 region has the DNA TGTGCCAACAGTGAGCCCGACAGGAACCATGGCTACACTTTC.